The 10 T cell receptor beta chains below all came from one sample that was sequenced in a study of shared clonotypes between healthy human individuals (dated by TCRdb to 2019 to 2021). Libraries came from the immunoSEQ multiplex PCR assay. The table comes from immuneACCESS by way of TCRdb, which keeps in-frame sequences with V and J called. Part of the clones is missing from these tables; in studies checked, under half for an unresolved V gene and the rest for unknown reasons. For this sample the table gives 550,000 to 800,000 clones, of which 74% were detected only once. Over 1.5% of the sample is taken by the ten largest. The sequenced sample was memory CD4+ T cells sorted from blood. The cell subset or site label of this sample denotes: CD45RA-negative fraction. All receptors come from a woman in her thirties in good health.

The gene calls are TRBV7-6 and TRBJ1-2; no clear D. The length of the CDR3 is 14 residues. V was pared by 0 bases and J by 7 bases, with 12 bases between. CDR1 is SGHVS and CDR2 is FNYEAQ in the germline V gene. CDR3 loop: CASSLAPSEGGYTF. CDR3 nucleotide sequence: TGTGCCAGCAGCTTAGCTCCCTCCGAGGGTGGCTACACCTTC. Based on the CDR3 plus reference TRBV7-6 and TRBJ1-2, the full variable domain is GAGVSQSPRYKVTKRGQDVALRCDPISGHVSLYWYRQALGQGPEFLTYFNYEAQQDKSGLPNDRFSAERPEGSISTLTIQRTEQRDSAMYRCASSLAPSEGGYTFGSGTRLTVV.

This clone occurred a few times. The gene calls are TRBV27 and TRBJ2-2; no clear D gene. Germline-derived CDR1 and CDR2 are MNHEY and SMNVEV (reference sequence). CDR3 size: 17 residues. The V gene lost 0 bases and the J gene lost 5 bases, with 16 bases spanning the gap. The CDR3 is CASSLSRSRVGTGELFF. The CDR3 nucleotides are TGTGCCAGCAGTTTATCGCGCAGTCGGGTAGGAACCGGGGAGCTGTTTTTT.

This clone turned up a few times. As DNA, the CDR3 is TGCGCCAGCAGACACGGACAGGGTGACGTATATAGCAATCAGCCCCAGCATTTT. Amino acid sequence: CASRHGQGDVYSNQPQHF. J is TRBJ1-5 and V is TRBV10-1; 8 bases are a match to TRBD1. Germline loops: CDR1 WNHNN, CDR2 SYGVQD (reference sequence). The V segment lost 6 bases and the J segment 0 bases; nucleotides outside the gene matches: 13. This CDR3 has 18 amino acids.

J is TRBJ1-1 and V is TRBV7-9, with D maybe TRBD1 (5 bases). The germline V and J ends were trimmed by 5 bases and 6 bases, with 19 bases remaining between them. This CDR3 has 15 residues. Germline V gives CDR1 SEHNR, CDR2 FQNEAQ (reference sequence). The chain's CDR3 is CASSPAQASGSEAFF. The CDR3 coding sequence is TGTGCCAGCAGCCCAGCACAGGCCTCGGGCTCTGAAGCTTTCTTT.

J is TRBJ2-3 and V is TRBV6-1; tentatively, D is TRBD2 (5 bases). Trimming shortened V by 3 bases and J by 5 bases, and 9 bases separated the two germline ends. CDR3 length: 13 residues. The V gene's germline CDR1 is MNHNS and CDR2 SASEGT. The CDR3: CASSEDLEDTQYF. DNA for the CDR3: TGTGCCAGCAGTGAGGACTTGGAAGATACGCAGTATTTT.

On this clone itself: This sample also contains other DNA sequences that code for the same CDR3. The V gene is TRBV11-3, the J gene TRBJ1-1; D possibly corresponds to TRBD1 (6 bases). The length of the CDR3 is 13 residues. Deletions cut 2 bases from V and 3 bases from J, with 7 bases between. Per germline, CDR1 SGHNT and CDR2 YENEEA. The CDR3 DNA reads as TGTGCCAGCAGCTTATACAGGGACACTGAAGCTTTCTTT. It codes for CASSLYRDTEAFF.

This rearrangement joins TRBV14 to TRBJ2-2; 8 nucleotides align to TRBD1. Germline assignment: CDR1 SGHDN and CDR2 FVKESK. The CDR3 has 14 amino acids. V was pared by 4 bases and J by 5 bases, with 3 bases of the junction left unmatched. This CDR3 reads CASSRTGRTGELFF. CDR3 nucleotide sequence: TGTGCCAGCAGCCGGACAGGGCGGACCGGGGAGCTGTTTTTT.

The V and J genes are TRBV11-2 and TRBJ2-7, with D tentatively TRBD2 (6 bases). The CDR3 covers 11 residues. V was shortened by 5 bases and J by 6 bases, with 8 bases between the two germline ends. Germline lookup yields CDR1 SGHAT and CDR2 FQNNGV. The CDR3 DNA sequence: TGTGCCAGCAGCCCCGGGGGCGAGCAGTACTTC. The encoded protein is CASSPGGEQYF. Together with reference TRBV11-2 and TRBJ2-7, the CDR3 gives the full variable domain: EAGVAQSPRYKIIEKRQSVAFWCNPISGHATLYWYQQILGQGPKLLIQFQNNGVVDDSQLPKDRFSAERLKGVDSTLKIQPAKLEDSAVYLCASSPGGEQYFGPGTRLTVT.

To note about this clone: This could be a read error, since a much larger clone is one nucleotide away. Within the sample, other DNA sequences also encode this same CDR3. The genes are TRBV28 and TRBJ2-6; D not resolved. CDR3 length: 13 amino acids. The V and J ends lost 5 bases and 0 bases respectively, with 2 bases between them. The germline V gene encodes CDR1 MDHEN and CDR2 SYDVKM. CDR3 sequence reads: CASSPSGANVLTF. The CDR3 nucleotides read TGTGCCAGCAGTCCCTCTGGGGCCAACGTCCTGACTTTC. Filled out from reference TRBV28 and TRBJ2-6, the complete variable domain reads DVKVTQSSRYLVKRTGEKVFLECVQDMDHENMFWYRQDPGLGLRLIYFSYDVKMKEKGDIPEGYSVSREKKERFSLILESASTNQTSMYLCASSPSGANVLTFGAGSRLTVL.

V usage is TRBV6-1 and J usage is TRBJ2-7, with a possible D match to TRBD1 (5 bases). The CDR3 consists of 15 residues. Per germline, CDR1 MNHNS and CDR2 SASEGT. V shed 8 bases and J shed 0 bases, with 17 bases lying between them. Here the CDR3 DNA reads TGTGCCAGCCTGCCTATTACAGGTTTCTCCTACGAGCAGTACTTC. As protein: CASLPITGFSYEQYF.